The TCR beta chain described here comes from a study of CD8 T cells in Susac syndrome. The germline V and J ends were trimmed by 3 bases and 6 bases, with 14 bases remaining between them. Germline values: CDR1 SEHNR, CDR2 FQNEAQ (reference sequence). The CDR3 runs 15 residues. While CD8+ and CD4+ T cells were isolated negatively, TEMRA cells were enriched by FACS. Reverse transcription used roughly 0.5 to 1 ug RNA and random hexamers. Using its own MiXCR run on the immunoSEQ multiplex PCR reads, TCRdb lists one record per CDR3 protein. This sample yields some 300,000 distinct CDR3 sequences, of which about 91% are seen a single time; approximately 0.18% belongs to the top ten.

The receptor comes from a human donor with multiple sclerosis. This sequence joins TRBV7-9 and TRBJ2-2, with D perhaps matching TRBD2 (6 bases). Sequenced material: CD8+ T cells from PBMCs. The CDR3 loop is CASSFGGALAGELFF. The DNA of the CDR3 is TGTGCCAGCAGCTTTGGAGGGGCACTCGCCGGGGAGCTGTTTTTT.